The T cell receptor (beta chain) under discussion was sequenced for a study of blood T cells in healthy people across ages. Study conclusions and caveats: Researchers said unsorted PBMCs prevented a conclusive naive versus antigen-experienced comparison. Higher diversity, along with more naive CD4+ cells, distinguished long-lived donors from aged donors.

To note about this clonotype: Its specificity is unknown.

CDR3 length equals 15 residues. Germline-derived CDR1 and CDR2 are SNHLY and FYNNEI. The ends lost 3 bases at V and 6 bases at J; junction bases unmatched: 8. PCR was performed a second time for about 7 to 11 cycles using a sample-barcoded 5' primer and a J-beta primer mix. TCRdb redid the calling of the 5' RACE reads with MiXCR, one entry per CDR3 protein. The data show about 830,000 distinct CDR3 sequences, about 59% seen once. The receptor's source is a man aged 30 to 45 in good health. The material sequenced was blood. The V call is TRBV2, the J call TRBJ2-1, with 7 bases fitting TRBD1. The CDR3 here is CASSEGDRVPNEQFF. CDR3 DNA: TGTGCCAGCAGTGAGGGAGACAGGGTGCCCAATGAGCAGTTCTTC.